This T cell receptor beta chain was identified in a study of blood T cell repertoires in COVID-19. Study-wide background: Acute-phase and convalescent COVID-19 samples originated in the United States, Italy and Spain.

The V gene lost 4 bases and the J gene lost 2 bases, with 10 bases spanning the gap. The CDR3 extends over 13 amino acids. CDR1 is DFQATT, CDR2 SNEGSKA, per germline (reference sequence). Repertoires were generated with immunoSEQ multiplex PCR, while TCRdb's copy carries only in-frame clones and drops some. The sample holds approximately 200,000 clones, about 85% seen once. Sequencing was carried out using peripheral blood. V and J are TRBV20-1 and TRBJ2-3; no clear D. The source is a woman under 40 with active or convalescent COVID-19. The CDR3 sequence: CSANEALTDTQYF. CDR3 DNA sequence: TGCAGTGCTAATGAGGCTCTCACAGATACGCAGTATTTT.